These T cell receptor beta chains were read from a single sample in a study of blood T cell repertoires in COVID-19. Data came from immunoSEQ multiplex PCR; TCRdb stores just in-frame clones and leaves some out. This table has 90,000 to 120,000 clones, 90% to 95% appearing once. Sequencing was carried out using peripheral blood. All receptors come from a woman in her 30s with acute or convalescent COVID-19. The CDR3 runs from the conserved cysteine through the conserved F or W. A D gene is named only where the DNA matches it firmly. For some rows the clone size is stated as once, few or many, or as a class when expanded; others skip it.

clone size: .
D gene: TRBD2
V gene: TRBV7-7
CDR3 protein: CASSAGTSGGDTQYF

clone size: .
D gene: TRBD1
V gene: TRBV30
CDR3 protein: CAWMHPDRRDTIYF

clone size: .
D gene: .
V gene: TRBV28
CDR3 protein: CASSLFVGLAKNIQYF

clone size: .
D gene: TRBD2
V gene: TRBV27
CDR3 protein: CASSLRAGGPGDTQYF

clone size: .
D gene: .
V gene: TRBV6-1
CDR3 protein: CASSEEQGTPYEQYF

clone size: .
D gene: TRBD2
V gene: TRBV6-5
CDR3 protein: CARGGLAGFQETQYF

clone size: .
D gene: TRBD1
V gene: TRBV19
CDR3 protein: CASWTGGYGYTF

clone size: .
D gene: TRBD1
V gene: TRBV7-3
CDR3 protein: CASRDRVNYGYTF

clone size: .
D gene: .
V gene: TRBV28
CDR3 protein: CASRGTDSKNIQYF

clone size: .
D gene: TRBD2
V gene: TRBV7-8
CDR3 protein: CASSPDPSGGFVNEQFF

clone size: .
D gene: .
V gene: TRBV24-1
CDR3 protein: CATSDLRQGKETQYF

clone size: .
D gene: .
V gene: TRBV6-8
CDR3 protein: CASLDPRRGPTEEQYF

clone size: .
D gene: TRBD1
V gene: TRBV28
CDR3 protein: CASSLLQGAVTEAFF

clone size: .
D gene: TRBD1
V gene: TRBV18
CDR3 protein: CASSPTGVPQNEQYF

clone size: few
D gene: .
V gene: TRBV19
CDR3 protein: CATSMSRDTEAFF

clone size: .
D gene: TRBD2
V gene: TRBV3-1/TRBV3-2
CDR3 protein: CASSQTVGGRRETQYF

clone size: .
D gene: TRBD2
V gene: TRBV6-4
CDR3 protein: CASSDSGGRNEQFF

clone size: .
D gene: .
V gene: TRBV7-2
CDR3 protein: CASSLVTGDTGELFF

clone size: .
D gene: .
V gene: TRBV12-3/TRBV12-4
CDR3 protein: CASSLGQNYGYTF

clone size: .
D gene: .
V gene: TRBV4-2
CDR3 protein: CASSQETGRGNEQFF

clone size: .
D gene: TRBD2
V gene: TRBV9
CDR3 protein: CASSSLSGGAQETQYF

clone size: .
D gene: .
V gene: TRBV19
CDR3 protein: CASSTHHDRIWQPQHF

clone size: .
D gene: .
V gene: TRBV27
CDR3 protein: CASRGSSYNEQFF

clone size: .
D gene: TRBD2
V gene: TRBV7-9
CDR3 protein: CASSPGVSGGHEQYF

clone size: .
D gene: .
V gene: TRBV5-1
CDR3 protein: CASSRTGNSGANVLTF

clone size: once
D gene: .
V gene: TRBV21-1
CDR3 protein: CASSAEGGILCEQYF

clone size: .
D gene: TRBD2
V gene: TRBV9
CDR3 protein: CASSAIGLAASTDTQYF

clone size: .
D gene: .
V gene: TRBV30
CDR3 protein: CAIGQFFNEQYF

clone size: .
D gene: .
V gene: TRBV12-3/TRBV12-4
CDR3 protein: CASLLAGSYGYTF

clone size: .
D gene: .
V gene: TRBV27
CDR3 protein: CASSHEYQETQYF